The 32 T cell receptor beta chains below were found in one sample sequenced in a study of T cell changes during pregnancy in multiple sclerosis. Libraries were prepared by immunoSEQ multiplex PCR; TCRdb keeps only in-frame clonotypes and omits some of them. The sample lists under 70,000 clones, roughly 92% occurring once. Material: peripheral blood, obtained in the third trimester of pregnancy. These receptors were obtained from a female donor in good health, enrolled as a control in a pregnancy study.

This sequence joins TRBV7-2 and TRBJ1-5, with 8 nucleotides matching TRBD1. Germline lookup yields CDR1 SGHTA and CDR2 FQGNSA. The trim removed 5 bases at V and 12 bases at J, leaving 9 bases unmatched. The CDR3 extends over 13 amino acids. The CDR3 reads CASSPPDREVQHF. CDR3 DNA sequence: TGTGCCAGCAGCCCCCCGGACAGGGAGGTCCAGCATTTT.

This chain uses TRBV7-2 with TRBJ2-7; 12 bases agree with TRBD2. Germline values: CDR1 SGHTA, CDR2 FQGNSA. CDR3 length equals 15 residues. V lost 1 base to trimming and J lost 7 bases; unmatched junction nucleotides: 5. The CDR3 DNA reads TGTGCCAGCAGCTTAGACGGACTAGCGGGAAGGGAGCAGTACTTC. Translation gives CASSLDGLAGREQYF.

The rearrangement uses TRBV6-1 and TRBJ2-1, with 12 bases fitting TRBD2. Germline CDR1 and CDR2: MNHNS and SASEGT. This CDR3 is 17 amino acids long. V shed 2 bases and J 7 bases; nucleotides not matched to a gene: 9. The CDR3 region is CASSEPSGGGRSNEQFF. In DNA form, the CDR3 reads TGTGCCAGCAGTGAACCTAGCGGGGGGGGGAGGTCAAATGAGCAGTTCTTC.

This chain links TRBV5-1 with TRBJ2-7, with D perhaps TRBD2 (5 bases). There are 15 residues in the CDR3. Germline CDR1 SGHRS, CDR2 YFSETQ. V was pared by 6 bases and J by 0 bases, with 16 bases between. The CDR3 bases are TGCGCCAGCACGACTATGGACGGCTACTCCTACGAGCAGTACTTC. Its translation is CASTTMDGYSYEQYF.

This clone came up a few times. The chain is built from TRBV7-2 and TRBJ2-5; a possible D gene is TRBD2 (6 bases). This CDR3 region has 12 residues. CDR1 and CDR2 from the germline V gene are SGHTA and FQGNSA. The germline V and J ends were trimmed by 3 bases and 7 bases, with 9 bases remaining between them. CDR3 coding DNA: TGTGCCAGCAGCTTTGCGGAGGGGACCCAGTACTTC. Its translation is CASSFAEGTQYF.

This chain connects TRBV10-3 to TRBJ2-5; D may be TRBD2 (6 bases). The CDR3 loop spans 15 amino acids. Germline V gene sequence: CDR1 ENHRY, CDR2 SYGVKD. Trimming took off 10 bases at V and 5 bases at J, with 23 bases between the two ends. Here the CDR3 DNA reads TGTGCCACCAACGGGGCGGGGATAGCTTGGGAGACCCAGTACTTC. This sequence encodes CATNGAGIAWETQYF.

CDR3 DNA: TGTGCCAGCAGGAGACTAAGGACCTTGGAAGAGACCCAGTACTTC. Translated, it gives CASRRLRTLEETQYF. The rearrangement joins TRBV28 to TRBJ2-5; a weak D match, TRBD2 (5 bases). V was trimmed by 6 bases and J by 3 bases, leaving 17 bases between them. Germline V CDR1 and CDR2: MDHEN, SYDVKM. The CDR3 extends over 15 amino acids.

This chain connects TRBV29-1 to TRBJ2-5; 7 bases line up with TRBD1. The trim removed 7 bases at V and 2 bases at J, leaving 7 bases unmatched. The germline V gene has CDR1 SQVTM and CDR2 ANQGSEA. The CDR3 extends over 13 amino acids. CDR3 coding DNA: TGCAGCGCCGCCCGGGACAGACAAGAGACCCAGTACTTC. Translating gives CSAARDRQETQYF.

In this sample, this clone turned up once. CDR3 DNA sequence: TGTGCCAGCAGCCAAGACTGGCAAGGGGCATACGAGCAGTACTTC. This encodes CASSQDWQGAYEQYF. The chain combines TRBV4-2 with TRBJ2-7; weak D call: TRBD1 (5 bases). V was clipped by 0 bases and J by 4 bases, with 13 bases between them. In germline, CDR1 is LGHNA, CDR2 YNFKEQ. The CDR3 contains 15 residues.

This clone came up once. The rearrangement links TRBV19 to TRBJ1-1; 8 nucleotides line up with TRBD1. V lost 4 bases and J lost 2; bases outside the gene matches: 12. The germline V gene has CDR1 LNHDA and CDR2 SQIVND (reference sequence). The CDR3 loop spans 17 amino acids. The CDR3 loop is CASSRLTQGASNTEAFF. The CDR3 coding sequence is TGTGCCAGTAGTAGGTTGACGCAGGGGGCGAGCAACACTGAAGCTTTCTTT. The complete variable domain, with remaining parts taken from reference TRBV19 and TRBJ1-1, reads DGGITQSPKYLFRKEGQNVTLSCEQNLNHDAMYWYRQDPGQGLRLIYYSQIVNDFQKGDIAEGYSVSREKKESFPLTVTSAQKNPTAFYLCASSRLTQGASNTEAFFGQGTRLTVV.

In this sample, this clone turned up once. This chain joins TRBV19 and TRBJ1-2; a possible D gene is TRBD1 (5 bases). V lost 7 bases and J lost 8, with 17 bases in between. Germline V lookup: CDR1 LNHDA, CDR2 SQIVND (reference sequence). The CDR3 extends over 13 amino acids. The CDR3 DNA follows: TGTGCCAGTAACCCCCAGGGATTCACAGGCTACACCTTC. It translates to CASNPQGFTGYTF.

This chain connects TRBV30 to TRBJ2-7; 9 bases agree with TRBD1. Germline lookup yields CDR1 GTSNPN and CDR2 SVGIG (reference sequence). After removal of 2 bases from V and 2 bases from J, the junction contained 22 bases not matched to a gene. CDR3 length: 20 residues. CDR3 protein: CAWSTESGTGRGGGPYEQYF. The DNA of the CDR3 is TGTGCCTGGAGTACAGAAAGTGGGACAGGGAGGGGAGGGGGGCCCTACGAGCAGTACTTC.

A note on this clone: The germline gene is not matched at one end of the junction; a read error may be the cause. This rearrangement joins TRBV2 to TRBJ1-5; D is unresolved. CDR1 is SNHLY and CDR2 is FYNNEI in the germline V gene. CDR3 length: 15 amino acids. In nucleotides, the CDR3 is TGTGCCAGCAGTGAAGCCCGAGGAAGCAATCAGCTCCAGCATTTT. Translating gives CASSEARGSNQLQHF.

This clone was picked up one time. V is TRBV9 and J is TRBJ2-7; perhaps TRBD2 as D (5 bases). CDR1 is SGDLS and CDR2 is YYNGEE in the germline V gene. This CDR3 region has 13 residues. V shed 0 bases and J shed 3 bases, with 7 bases lying between them. CDR3 DNA sequence: TGTGCCAGCAGCGTAGTAGGAGGCTACGAGCAGTACTTC. As protein: CASSVVGGYEQYF.

The chain has TRBV6-5 and TRBJ2-1; no firm D call. CDR3 length equals 15 residues. V lost 4 bases to trimming and J lost 0 bases, with 10 bases between them. Germline V gene data show CDR1 as MNHEY and CDR2 as SVGAGI. CDR3 DNA sequence: TGTGCCAGCAGTTCCACTTCAAGCTCCTACAATGAGCAGTTCTTC. It yields the protein CASSSTSSSYNEQFF.

The chain uses TRBV27 and TRBJ2-7; TRBD2 matches 8 bases. CDR3 length: 18 amino acids. The V gene end was trimmed by 4 bases and the J gene end by 12 bases; junction bases not matched to a gene: 26. CDR1 and CDR2 (germline): MNHEY, SMNVEV (reference sequence). The CDR3 sequence: CASSCRCEVTGREVWRYF. The CDR3 DNA follows: TGTGCCAGCAGTTGCAGGTGTGAGGTGACGGGGCGGGAGGTTTGGCGGTACTTC.

The CDR3, as DNA: TGTGCCAGCAGTATACCTTTAGCGGGAGGCCCCGAGCAGTTCTTC. Protein product: CASSIPLAGGPEQFF. The chain joins TRBV6-1 to TRBJ2-1; 10 nucleotides align to TRBD2. This CDR3 contains 15 residues. From germline, CDR1 is MNHNS and CDR2 SASEGT. The V gene end was trimmed by 5 bases and the J gene end by 10 bases; junction bases not matched to a gene: 11.

The chain uses TRBV6-5 and TRBJ2-5; 8 nucleotides agree with TRBD2. Trimming cost V 2 bases and J 4 bases; bases outside gene matches: 0. The CDR3 is made up of 13 amino acids. Germline-derived CDR1 and CDR2 are MNHEY and SVGAGI. CDR3 nucleotides: TGTGCCAGCAGTTACCGGGGGGGAGAGACCCAGTACTTC. Protein sequence: CASSYRGGETQYF.

The chain links TRBV27 to TRBJ2-5, with TRBD1 as a possible D gene (6 bases). Trimming took off 1 base at V and 7 bases at J, with 13 bases between the two ends. Germline-derived CDR1 and CDR2 are MNHEY and SMNVEV (reference sequence). This CDR3 comprises 14 residues. The CDR3: CASSLFEGEGTQYF. In DNA form, the CDR3 reads TGTGCCAGCAGTTTATTTGAGGGGGAAGGGACCCAGTACTTC.

This chain connects TRBV5-1 to TRBJ1-1, with D perhaps TRBD1 (5 bases). The germline gives CDR1 SGHRS, CDR2 YFSETQ. The length of the CDR3 is 14 residues. Deletions cut 5 bases from V and 1 base from J, with 12 bases between. The CDR3 loop is CASSPPTENTEAFF. The CDR3 nucleotides read TGCGCCAGCAGTCCCCCGACAGAGAACACTGAAGCTTTCTTT.

A single count supports this clone. This chain links TRBV19 with TRBJ1-1; no firm D call. V was clipped by 7 bases and J by 4 bases, with 13 bases between them. There are 13 residues in the CDR3. The germline gives CDR1 LNHDA, CDR2 SQIVND (reference sequence). This CDR3 is CASKWRGATEAFF. The DNA of the CDR3 is TGTGCCAGTAAATGGCGGGGAGCCACTGAAGCTTTCTTT.

The gene calls are TRBV9 and TRBJ2-1, with 10 bases identical to TRBD2. V shed 0 bases and J 7 bases; nucleotides not matched to a gene: 4. The germline gives CDR1 SGDLS, CDR2 YYNGEE. This CDR3 region has 15 residues. Here the CDR3 reads CASSVVGTSVNEQFF. Here the CDR3 DNA reads TGTGCCAGCAGCGTAGTGGGGACTAGCGTTAATGAGCAGTTCTTC.

V usage is TRBV30 and J usage is TRBJ1-3, with 8 bases matching TRBD1. The germline CDR1 and CDR2 sequences are GTSNPN and SVGIG (reference sequence). Unmatched junction bases numbered 4, after V lost 2 bases and J lost 1 base. The CDR3 totals 15 residues. For the CDR3, the DNA is TGTGCCTGGAGTATAGGACAGGGATCTGGAAACACCATATATTTT. Translating gives CAWSIGQGSGNTIYF.

This sequence joins TRBV10-3 and TRBJ1-2; D is perhaps TRBD1 (6 bases). Germline loops: CDR1 ENHRY, CDR2 SYGVKD. The CDR3 length is 11 residues. Deletions cut 10 bases from V and 4 bases from J, with 10 bases between. The CDR3 bases are TGTGCCAACCCGACAGGCTATGGCTACACCTTC. Protein sequence: CANPTGYGYTF.

The genes are TRBV7-8 and TRBJ1-4; 9 bases line up with TRBD1. The CDR3 totals 14 residues. CDR1 is SGHVS, CDR2 FQNEAQ, per germline. V was pared by 6 bases and J by 5 bases, with 4 bases of the junction left unmatched. The DNA for the CDR3 is TGTGCCAGCAGGCGGACAGGGGAGAATGAAAAACTGTTTTTT. It is translated as CASRRTGENEKLFF.

The chain uses TRBV4-3 and TRBJ2-1; D is perhaps TRBD1 (5 bases). Germline values: CDR1 LGHNA, CDR2 YSLEER. This CDR3 spans 14 amino acids. The V and J ends lost 1 base and 5 bases respectively, with 9 bases between them. CDR3 nucleotide sequence: TGCGCCAGCAGCCAAGTGGCAGGGAACAATGAGCAGTTCTTC. It codes for CASSQVAGNNEQFF.

The chain couples TRBV5-1 to TRBJ2-5; 11 bases fit TRBD1. Germline values: CDR1 SGHRS, CDR2 YFSETQ. V lost 2 bases to trimming and J lost 3 bases; unmatched junction nucleotides: 6. The CDR3 length is 16 residues. This chain's CDR3 is CASSFAGQGAEETQYF. The CDR3 DNA reads TGCGCCAGCAGCTTCGCTGGACAGGGGGCGGAAGAGACCCAGTACTTC.

The chain recombines TRBV11-2 with TRBJ1-2; no reliable D call. This CDR3 contains 14 residues. The germline V gene encodes CDR1 SGHAT and CDR2 FQNNGV. Trimming took off 0 bases at V and 0 bases at J, with 5 bases between the two ends. In DNA form, the CDR3 reads TGTGCCAGCAGCTTAGACAGCGCTAACTATGGCTACACCTTC. This codes for CASSLDSANYGYTF.

In this sample, this clone turned up a few times. The chain carries TRBV12-5 and TRBJ1-1; D is uncertain. This CDR3 spans 13 amino acids. The germline V gene has CDR1 LGHNT and CDR2 FRNRAP. Trimming shortened V by 2 bases and J by 1 base, and 5 bases separated the two germline ends. In DNA, the CDR3 is TGTGCTAGTGGTTTGCCCCGGAACACTGAAGCTTTCTTT. It is translated as CASGLPRNTEAFF. Full variable domain (missing parts from reference TRBV12-5 and TRBJ1-1): DARVTQTPRHKVTEMGQEVTMRCQPILGHNTVFWYRQTMMQGLELLAYFRNRAPLDDSGMPKDRFSAEMPDATLATLKIQPSEPRDSAVYFCASGLPRNTEAFFGQGTRLTVV.

The chain couples TRBV7-2 to TRBJ2-5; TRBD1 agrees at 11 bases. This CDR3 is built from 15 residues. V gave up 1 base and J gave up 6 bases; unmatched junction bases: 4. Germline CDR1 and CDR2: SGHTA and FQGNSA. The CDR3 bases are TGTGCCAGCAGCTTAGGGACAGGGGGCTTAAAGACCCAGTACTTC. Its translation is CASSLGTGGLKTQYF.

The chain couples TRBV10-3 to TRBJ2-2, with TRBD1 identical over 9 bases. This CDR3 is 15 amino acids long. Germline CDR1 reads ENHRY; CDR2 reads SYGVKD. V lost 5 bases to trimming and J lost 1 base; unmatched junction nucleotides: 2. The CDR3 DNA is TGTGCCATCAGTACGGGACAGGGGAACACCGGGGAGCTGTTTTTT. It codes for CAISTGQGNTGELFF.

The V call is TRBV9, the J call TRBJ2-1, with D hard to call. From germline, CDR1 is SGDLS and CDR2 YYNGEE. Between the trimmed V and J ends, which lost 1 base and 0 bases, there was a span of 11 bases. The CDR3 is made up of 16 amino acids. The CDR3 DNA reads as TGTGCCAGCAGCGTATACAGCCTCAGCTCCTACAATGAGCAGTTCTTC. Protein sequence: CASSVYSLSSYNEQFF. Full variable domain (remainder filled in from reference TRBV9 and TRBJ2-1): DSGVTQTPKHLITATGQRVTLRCSPRSGDLSVYWYQQSLDQGLQFLIQYYNGEERAKGNILERFSAQQFPDLHSELNLSSLELGDSALYFCASSVYSLSSYNEQFFGPGTRLTVL.